This T cell receptor beta chain was profiled in a study of glioma-infiltrating T cells. The study, taken as a whole, reports: Tissue-blood divergence was below expectation in non-neoplastic patients, above in gliomas. Tissue and blood shared very few CDR3 sequences.

This clonotype was counted only a few times. Its antigen is currently unknown. Amplification of TCR alpha and beta CDR3 regions from RNA used iRepertoire nested multiplex PCR. Tissue mRNA or PBMC total RNA, roughly 90-400 ng, went into one-step reverse transcription and amplification. Each CDR3 protein is one row after TCRdb ran MiXCR on the multiplex PCR reads. The data show about 89,000 distinct CDR3 sequences, with 23% seen just once and around 7% held by the top ten. Trimming removed 5 bases from V and 5 bases from J, with 17 bases in between. CDR3 length: 15 residues. The V and J genes are TRBV12-3 or TRBV12-4 and TRBJ2-3, with TRBD1 as a possible D gene (6 bases). The receptor was derived from a human donor with low-grade glioma or glioblastoma, undergoing nonglioma brain surgery, or in good health (not recorded which). Material for sequencing was glioma tissue, nonneoplastic brain tissue, or PBMCs (not recorded which). The CDR3 region has the DNA TGTGCCAGCAGTCACCGGGACACGGTTAGAGATACGCAGTATTTT. It specifies CASSHRDTVRDTQYF.